These 2 T cell receptor beta chains share one sample of origin, sequenced in a study of blood T cells in healthy people across ages. A second PCR of 7 to 11 cycles used a sample-barcoded 5' primer and a J-beta primer mix. TCRdb reprocessed the 5' RACE reads via MiXCR and lists one record per CDR3 protein. The sample yields some 710,000 distinct CDR3 sequences, about 47% seen once. Sequencing used blood. Receptor source: a man at least 80 years old in good health.

This clonotype was seen a handful of times. This chain joins TRBV20-1 and TRBJ2-7; TRBD2 aligns across 7 bases. The CDR3 contains 16 residues. From germline, CDR1 is DFQATT and CDR2 SNEGSKA (reference sequence). Germline trimming cut 7 bases from V and 0 bases from J; bases unmatched to any gene: 15. The chain's CDR3 is CSVQKPLAPSSYEQYF. The CDR3 DNA is TGCAGTGTTCAAAAACCACTAGCGCCTAGCTCCTACGAGCAGTACTTC.

This clonotype has ten or more counts. V and J are TRBV29-1 and TRBJ2-1; D is perhaps TRBD2 (5 bases). The CDR3 totals 15 residues. Trimming cost V 3 bases and J 13 bases, with 25 bases left between them. The V gene's germline CDR1 is SQVTM and CDR2 ANQGSEA. The CDR3, as DNA: TGCAGCGTTGATCCCCCGGGATCCCGGCGAGCCCGCCAGTTCTTC. Translated: CSVDPPGSRRARQFF.